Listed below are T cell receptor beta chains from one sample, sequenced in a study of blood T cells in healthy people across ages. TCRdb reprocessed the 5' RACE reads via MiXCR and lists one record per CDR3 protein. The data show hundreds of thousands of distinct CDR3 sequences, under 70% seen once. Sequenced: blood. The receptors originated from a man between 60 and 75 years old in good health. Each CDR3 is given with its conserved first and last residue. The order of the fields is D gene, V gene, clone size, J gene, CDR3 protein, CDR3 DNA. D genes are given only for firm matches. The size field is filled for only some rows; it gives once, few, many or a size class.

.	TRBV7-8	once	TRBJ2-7	CASSRGGGPYEQYF	TGTGCCAGCAGCCGTGGAGGGGGTCCCTACGAGCAGTACTTC
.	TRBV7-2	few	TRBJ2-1	CASSVQPTGGEQFF	TGTGCCAGCAGCGTACAACCAACCGGTGGTGAGCAGTTCTTC
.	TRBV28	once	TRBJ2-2	CASSTGHNTGELFF	TGTGCCAGCAGCACGGGACACAACACCGGGGAGCTGTTTTTT
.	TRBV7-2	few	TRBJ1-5	CASSLRQVYQPQHF	TGTGCCAGCTCCCTTAGGCAGGTCTATCAGCCCCAGCATTTT
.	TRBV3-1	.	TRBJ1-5	CASSRSLGQPQHF	TGTGCCAGCAGCCGATCGTTAGGTCAGCCCCAGCATTTT
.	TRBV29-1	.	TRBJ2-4	CSVWGPPTLAKNIQYF	TGCAGCGTATGGGGACCTCCAACCTTAGCCAAAAACATTCAGTACTTC
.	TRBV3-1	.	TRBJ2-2	CASSQDRDTGELFF	TGTGCCAGCAGCCAAGACAGGGACACCGGGGAGCTGTTTTTT
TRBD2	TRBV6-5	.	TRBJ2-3	CASSYLRSSGGARVVTDTQYF	TGTGCCAGCAGTTACCTCCGGAGTAGCGGGGGGGCCAGGGTAGTCACAGATACGCAGTATTTT
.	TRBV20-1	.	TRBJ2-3	CSVTSFGGRSTDTQYF	TGCAGTGTCACGAGTTTTGGGGGCAGAAGCACAGATACGCAGTATTTT
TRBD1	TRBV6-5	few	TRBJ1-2	CASSYQTGGSYGYTF	TGTGCCAGCAGTTACCAGACAGGGGGAAGCTATGGCTACACCTTC
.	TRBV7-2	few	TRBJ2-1	CASSSVQASNYNEQFF	TGTGCCAGCAGCTCCGTACAAGCTTCTAACTACAATGAGCAGTTCTTC
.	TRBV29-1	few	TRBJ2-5	CSVGVVAPQETQYF	TGCAGCGTTGGCGTGGTAGCACCTCAAGAGACCCAGTACTTC
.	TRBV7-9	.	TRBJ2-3	CASSQDSPSTDTQYF	TGTGCCAGCAGCCAGGACAGTCCTAGCACAGATACGCAGTATTTT
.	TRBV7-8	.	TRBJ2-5	CASSLTLPSQYF	TGTGCCAGCAGCTTAACCCTGCCTTCCCAGTACTTC
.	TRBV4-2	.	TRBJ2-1	CTSSPEAARYNEQFF	TGTACCAGCAGCCCAGAGGCGGCGCGTTACAATGAGCAGTTCTTC
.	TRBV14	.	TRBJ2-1	CASTQGSAYNEQFF	TGTGCCAGCACCCAGGGGAGCGCCTACAATGAGCAGTTCTTC
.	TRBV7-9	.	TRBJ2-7	CASSLETTEQYF	TGTGCCAGCAGCTTAGAGACCACCGAGCAGTACTTC
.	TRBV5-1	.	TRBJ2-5	CASSLDPNRVQETQYF	TGCGCCAGCAGCTTGGACCCCAACAGGGTCCAAGAGACCCAGTACTTC
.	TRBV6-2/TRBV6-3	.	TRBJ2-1	CASSYLGDRQETQFF	TGTGCCAGCAGTTACTTGGGGGACCGCCAAGAGACCCAGTTCTTC
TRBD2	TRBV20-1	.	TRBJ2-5	CSAHHGLAQETQYF	TGCAGTGCTCATCATGGACTAGCGCAAGAGACCCAGTACTTC
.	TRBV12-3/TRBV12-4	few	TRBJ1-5	CASSLQNSNQPQHF	TGTGCCAGCAGCCTACAGAATAGCAATCAGCCCCAGCATTTT
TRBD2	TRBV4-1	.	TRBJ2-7	CASSQVSGGVYEQYF	TGCGCCAGCAGCCAAGTTAGCGGGGGGGTCTACGAGCAGTACTTC
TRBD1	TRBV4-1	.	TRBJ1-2	CASSHSRDRGHGGYTF	TGCGCCAGCAGCCACAGCCGGGACAGGGGGCACGGTGGCTACACCTTC
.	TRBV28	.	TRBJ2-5	CASSPLGGTETQYF	TGTGCCAGCAGTCCCCTAGGAGGAACGGAGACCCAGTACTTC
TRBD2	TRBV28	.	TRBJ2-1	CASSTGGAETQFF	TGTGCCAGCAGTACCGGGGGGGCAGAGACCCAGTTCTTC
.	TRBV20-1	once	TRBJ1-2	CSARAPERFPYGYTF	TGCAGTGCTAGAGCCCCAGAGCGATTTCCGTATGGCTACACCTTC
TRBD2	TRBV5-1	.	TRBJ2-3	CASSSTSGGVIGTQYF	TGCGCCAGCAGCTCAACTAGCGGGGGAGTAATCGGTACGCAGTATTTT
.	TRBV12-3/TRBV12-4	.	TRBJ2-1	CASSFYNGQFF	TGTGCCAGCAGTTTCTACAATGGGCAGTTCTTC
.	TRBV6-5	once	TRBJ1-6	CASSYGRRSSYNSPLHF	TGTGCCAGCAGTTACGGACGAAGGAGCTCCTATAATTCACCCCTCCACTTT
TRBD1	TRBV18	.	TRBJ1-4	CASGQGASREKLFF	TGTGCCAGCGGACAGGGGGCCTCACGAGAAAAACTGTTTTTT
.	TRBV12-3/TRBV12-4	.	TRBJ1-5	CASSGSSHQPQHF	TGTGCCAGCAGTGGCTCCAGCCATCAGCCCCAGCATTTT
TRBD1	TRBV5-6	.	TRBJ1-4	CASSFKGAEKLFF	TGTGCCAGCAGCTTTAAGGGGGCAGAAAAACTGTTTTTT
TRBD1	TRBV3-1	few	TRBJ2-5	CASSRTTGVQETQYF	TGTGCCAGCAGCCGCACCACAGGGGTCCAAGAGACCCAGTACTTC
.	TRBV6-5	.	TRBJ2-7	CASSYSGYSGVYEQYF	TGTGCCAGCAGTTACTCAGGGTATTCCGGAGTCTACGAGCAGTACTTC
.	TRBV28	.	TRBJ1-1	CASISPGVVGTEAFF	TGTGCCAGCATCTCCCCGGGGGTCGTTGGTACTGAAGCTTTCTTT
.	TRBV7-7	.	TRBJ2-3	CASSLGSSRGDTQYF	TGTGCCAGCAGCTTGGGGAGCAGCCGGGGAGATACGCAGTATTTT
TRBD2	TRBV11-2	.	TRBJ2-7	CASSPTGTNTYEQYF	TGTGCCAGCAGCCCGACCGGGACTAACACCTACGAGCAGTACTTC
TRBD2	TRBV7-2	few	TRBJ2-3	CASSPTSSSGGKDTQYF	TGTGCCAGCAGCCCTACCTCCTCTAGCGGGGGTAAGGATACGCAGTATTTT
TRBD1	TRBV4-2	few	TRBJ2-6	CASSQDGTGGSGANVLTF	TGTGCCAGCAGCCAAGATGGGACAGGGGGAAGTGGGGCCAACGTCCTGACTTTC
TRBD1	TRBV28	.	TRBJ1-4	CASSTRRGLAEKLFF	TGTGCCAGCAGTACCCGCAGGGGGCTTGCTGAAAAACTGTTTTTT
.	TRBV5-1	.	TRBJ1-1	CASSPRAGENTEAFF	TGCGCCAGCAGCCCCCGGGCAGGGGAGAACACTGAAGCTTTCTTT
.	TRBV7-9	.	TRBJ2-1	CAGGVGDNEQFF	TGTGCCGGGGGCGTAGGGGACAATGAGCAGTTCTTC
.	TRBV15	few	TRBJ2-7	CATSRDKPYEQYF	TGTGCCACCAGCAGAGATAAACCCTACGAGCAGTACTTC
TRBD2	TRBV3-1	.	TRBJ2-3	CASSLLPTSGGSTDTQYF	TGTGCCAGCAGCCTCCTCCCGACTAGCGGGGGAAGCACAGATACGCAGTATTTT
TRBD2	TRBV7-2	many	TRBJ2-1	CASSLGPAGGLGNNEQFF	TGTGCCAGCAGCTTAGGGCCAGCGGGGGGGCTCGGAAACAATGAGCAGTTCTTC
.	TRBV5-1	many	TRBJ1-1	CASSLWGGQNTEAFF	TGCGCCAGCAGCTTATGGGGGGGCCAGAACACTGAAGCTTTCTTT
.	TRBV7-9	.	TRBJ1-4	CAPSLGGPLFF	TGTGCCCCCAGTTTAGGAGGACCTCTGTTTTTT
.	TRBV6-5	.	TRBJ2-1	CASSSGDRARSYNEQFF	TGTGCCAGCAGTTCAGGGGATCGGGCAAGATCCTACAATGAGCAGTTCTTC
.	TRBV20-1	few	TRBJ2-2	CSARDQTGRTGELFF	TGCAGTGCTAGAGATCAGACAGGGAGGACCGGGGAGCTGTTTTTT
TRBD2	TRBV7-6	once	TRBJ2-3	CASSAGLAGTTDTQYF	TGTGCCAGCAGCGCCGGACTAGCGGGGACCACAGATACGCAGTATTTT
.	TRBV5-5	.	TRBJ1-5	CASSLGVVNQPQHF	TGTGCCAGCAGCCTAGGGGTAGTCAATCAGCCCCAGCATTTT
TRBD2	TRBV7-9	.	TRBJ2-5	CASSSRVAGGPQETQYF	TGTGCCAGCAGCTCTCGCGTAGCGGGGGGACCCCAAGAGACCCAGTACTTC
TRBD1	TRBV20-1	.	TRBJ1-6	CSARDFTGDNSPLHF	TGCAGTGCTAGAGATTTTACAGGGGATAATTCACCCCTCCACTTT
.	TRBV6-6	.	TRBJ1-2	CASLNAGVGGYTF	TGTGCCAGTTTGAACGCAGGGGTTGGAGGCTACACCTTC
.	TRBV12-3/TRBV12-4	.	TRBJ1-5	CASSQGRNQPQHF	TGTGCCAGCAGTCAGGGTCGCAATCAGCCCCAGCATTTT
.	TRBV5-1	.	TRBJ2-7	CASSRLGQSTASSYEQYF	TGCGCCAGCAGTCGGCTTGGACAATCGACAGCCAGCTCCTACGAGCAGTACTTC
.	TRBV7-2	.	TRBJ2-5	CASSHRTGRQETQYF	TGTGCCAGCAGCCACCGAACGGGCCGACAAGAGACCCAGTACTTC
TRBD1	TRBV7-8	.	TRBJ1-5	CASSLAGQGRDQPQHF	TGTGCCAGCAGCTTAGCGGGACAGGGTAGGGATCAGCCCCAGCATTTT
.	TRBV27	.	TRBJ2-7	CASSLFGVRDGSYEQYF	TGTGCCAGCAGTTTATTTGGGGTCCGGGACGGCTCCTACGAGCAGTACTTC
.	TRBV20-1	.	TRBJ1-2	CSAALGGTSAYGYTF	TGCAGTGCTGCACTTGGGGGGACGTCAGCCTATGGCTACACCTTC